This T cell receptor beta chain was retrieved from a study of technical replicates of blood from a few donors. Worth noting for this clone: A junction end diverges from the germline sequence, so it may reflect a read error.

The CDR3 runs to 14 residues. Germline V gives CDR1 SSHAT, CDR2 FNYEAQ (reference sequence). Method: immunoSEQ multiplex PCR; TCRdb's copy keeps in-frame clones and lacks some. Among some 80,000 clones, approximately 94% were seen once, and the ten largest hold around 0.37%. Input material: T cells isolated from PBMCs. The TCR comes from a human donor in good health. This chain connects TRBV7-7 to TRBJ2-3, with D possibly being TRBD2 (5 bases). For the CDR3, the DNA is TGTGCTAGCAGACCAGTCGTCGAGGGAGATACGCAGTATTTT. It yields the protein CASRPVVEGDTQYF.